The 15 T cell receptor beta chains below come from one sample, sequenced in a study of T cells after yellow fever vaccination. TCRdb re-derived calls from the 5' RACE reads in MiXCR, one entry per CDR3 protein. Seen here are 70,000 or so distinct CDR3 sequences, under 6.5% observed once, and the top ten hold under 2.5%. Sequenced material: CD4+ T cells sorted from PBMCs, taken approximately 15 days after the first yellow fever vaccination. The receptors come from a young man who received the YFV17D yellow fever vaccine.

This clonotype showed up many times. CDR3 region: CSAPGRGSYEQYF. CDR3 in DNA: TGCAGTGCCCCTGGCAGGGGTTCCTACGAGCAGTACTTC. The genes are TRBV20-1 and TRBJ2-7, with a weak D call TRBD1 (6 bases). Germline lookup yields CDR1 DFQATT and CDR2 SNEGSKA (reference sequence). The CDR3 spans 13 residues. Trimming pared 6 bases from V and 1 base from J, leaving 13 bases between.

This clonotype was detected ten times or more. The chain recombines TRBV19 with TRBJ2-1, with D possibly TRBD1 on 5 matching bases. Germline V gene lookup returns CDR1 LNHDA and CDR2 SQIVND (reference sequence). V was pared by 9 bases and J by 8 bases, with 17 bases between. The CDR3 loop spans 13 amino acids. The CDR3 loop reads CASRMAWGDEQFF. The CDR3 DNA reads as TGTGCCAGCCGGATGGCCTGGGGCGATGAGCAGTTCTTC.

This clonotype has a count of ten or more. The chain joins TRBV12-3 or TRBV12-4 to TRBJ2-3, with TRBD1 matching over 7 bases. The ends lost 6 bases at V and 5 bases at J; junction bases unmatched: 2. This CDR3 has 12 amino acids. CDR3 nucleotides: TGTGCCAGCAGCCCAGGGGGAGATACGCAGTATTTT. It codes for CASSPGGDTQYF.

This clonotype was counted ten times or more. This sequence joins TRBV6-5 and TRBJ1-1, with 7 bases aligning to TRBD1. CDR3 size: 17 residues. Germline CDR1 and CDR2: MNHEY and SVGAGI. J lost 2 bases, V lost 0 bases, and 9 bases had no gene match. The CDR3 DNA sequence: TGTGCCAGCAGTTACTCGAGCTCAGGGGGTAGCAACACTGAAGCTTTCTTT. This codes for CASSYSSSGGSNTEAFF.

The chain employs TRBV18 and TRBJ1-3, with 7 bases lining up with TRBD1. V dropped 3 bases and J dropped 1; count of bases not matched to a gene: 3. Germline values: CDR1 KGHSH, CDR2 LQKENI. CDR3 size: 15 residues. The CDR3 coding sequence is TGTGCCAGCTCACCGAAGGGGGCTTCTGGAAACACCATATATTTT. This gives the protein CASSPKGASGNTIYF. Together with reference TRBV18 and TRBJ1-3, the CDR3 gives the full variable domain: NAGVMQNPRHLVRRRGQEARLRCSPMKGHSHVYWYRQLPEEGLKFMVYLQKENIIDESGMPKERFSAEFPKEGPSILRIQQVVRGDSAAYFCASSPKGASGNTIYFGEGSWLTVV.

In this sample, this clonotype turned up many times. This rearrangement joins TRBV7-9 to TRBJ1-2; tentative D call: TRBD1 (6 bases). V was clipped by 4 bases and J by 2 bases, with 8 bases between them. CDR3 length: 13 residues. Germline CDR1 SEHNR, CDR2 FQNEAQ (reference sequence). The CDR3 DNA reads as TGTGCCAGCAGCTCCACAGGGAACTATGGCTACACCTTC. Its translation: CASSSTGNYGYTF.

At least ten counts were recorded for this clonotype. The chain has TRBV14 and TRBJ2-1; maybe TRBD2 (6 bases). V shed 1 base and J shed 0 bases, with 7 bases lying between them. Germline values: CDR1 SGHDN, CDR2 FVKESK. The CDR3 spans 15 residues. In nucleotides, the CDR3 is TGTGCCAGCAGCCAAGTGGAGGGCTCCTACAATGAGCAGTTCTTC. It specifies CASSQVEGSYNEQFF.

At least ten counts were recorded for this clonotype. The CDR3 DNA follows: TGTGCCAGCAACATAAACGGGGGCGGGGAGACCCAGTACTTC. This gives the protein CASNINGGGETQYF. The chain employs TRBV7-2 and TRBJ2-5; possibly TRBD1 or TRBD2 for D (6 bases each). CDR1 is SGHTA and CDR2 is FQGNSA in the germline V gene. The CDR3 runs to 14 residues. Trimming pared 7 bases from V and 5 bases from J, leaving 17 bases between.

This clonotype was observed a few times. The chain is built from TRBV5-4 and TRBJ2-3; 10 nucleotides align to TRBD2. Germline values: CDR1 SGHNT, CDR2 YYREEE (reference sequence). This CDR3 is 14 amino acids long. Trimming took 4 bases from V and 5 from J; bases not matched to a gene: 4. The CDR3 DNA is TGTGCCAGCAGCCCCCTAGCGGGGGAAGATACGCAGTATTTT. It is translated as CASSPLAGEDTQYF.

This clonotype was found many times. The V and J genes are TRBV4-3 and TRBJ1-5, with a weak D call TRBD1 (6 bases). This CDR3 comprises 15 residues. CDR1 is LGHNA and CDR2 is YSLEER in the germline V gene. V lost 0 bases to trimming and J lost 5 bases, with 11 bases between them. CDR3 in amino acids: CASSQDQGRYQPQHF. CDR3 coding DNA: TGCGCCAGCAGCCAAGATCAGGGGCGGTATCAGCCCCAGCATTTT.

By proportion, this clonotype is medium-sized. The CDR3 coding sequence is TGTGCCAGCAGGGGTGGACTAGCGGGGGTACCCCTCTACAATGAGCAGTTCTTC. It yields the protein CASRGGLAGVPLYNEQFF. The gene calls are TRBV6-2 or TRBV6-3 and TRBJ2-1; 13 nucleotides match TRBD2. V shed 6 bases, J shed 3 bases, and the junction held 11 bases outside the gene matches. From germline, CDR1 is MNHEY and CDR2 SVGEGT. The CDR3 contains 18 residues.

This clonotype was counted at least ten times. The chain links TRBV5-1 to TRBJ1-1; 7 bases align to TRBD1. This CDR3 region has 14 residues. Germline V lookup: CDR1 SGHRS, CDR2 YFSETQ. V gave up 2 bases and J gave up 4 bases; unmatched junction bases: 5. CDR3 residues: CASSLGGDLTEAFF. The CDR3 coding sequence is TGCGCCAGCAGCTTAGGGGGCGACCTCACTGAAGCTTTCTTT. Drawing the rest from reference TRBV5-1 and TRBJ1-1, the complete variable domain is KAGVTQTPRYLIKTRGQQVTLSCSPISGHRSVSWYQQTPGQGLQFLFEYFSETQRNKGNFPGRFSGRQFSNSRSEMNVSTLELGDSALYLCASSLGGDLTEAFFGQGTRLTVV.

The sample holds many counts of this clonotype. CDR3 protein: CASSKLAGAYNEQFF. The CDR3 DNA reads as TGTGCCAGCAGCAAACTAGCGGGGGCTTACAATGAGCAGTTCTTC. The chain carries TRBV7-3 and TRBJ2-1; 11 positions agree with TRBD2. Germline trimming cut 5 bases from V and 4 bases from J; bases unmatched to any gene: 4. The CDR3 is made up of 15 amino acids. CDR1 is SGHTA, CDR2 FQGTGA, per germline.

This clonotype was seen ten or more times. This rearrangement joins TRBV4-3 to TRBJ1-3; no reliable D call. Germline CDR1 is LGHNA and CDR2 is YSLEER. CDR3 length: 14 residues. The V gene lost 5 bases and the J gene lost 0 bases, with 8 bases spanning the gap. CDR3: CASSATRSGNTIYF. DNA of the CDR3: TGCGCCAGCAGCGCCACACGCTCTGGAAACACCATATATTTT.

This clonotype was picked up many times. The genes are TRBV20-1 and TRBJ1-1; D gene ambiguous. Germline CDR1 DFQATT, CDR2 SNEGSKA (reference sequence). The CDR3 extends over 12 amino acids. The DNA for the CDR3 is TGCATGGCCAGACGGCAGAACACTGAAGCTTTCTTT. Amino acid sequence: CMARRQNTEAFF.